This T cell receptor (beta chain) emerged from a study of blood T cell repertoires in COVID-19. About the study: Sites in the United States, Italy and Spain provided acute and convalescent COVID-19 samples. PBMCs, B-cell-depleted T cells, or T cells were the source of the cDNA or gDNA that made up the material.

Sequencing was performed with immunoSEQ multiplex PCR; in TCRdb, only in-frame clones are kept and a portion is missing. The table includes 250,000 to 300,000 clones, approximately 80% detected once. The CDR3 covers 16 residues. V was trimmed by 0 bases and J by 9 bases, leaving 18 bases between them. Germline V CDR1 and CDR2: LNHDA, SQIVND (reference sequence). This clone turned up a few times. The source of this sequence is a woman aged 55-75 years with active or convalescent COVID-19. The sample taken for sequencing was peripheral blood. The rearrangement joins TRBV19 to TRBJ1-5, with a tentative D call TRBD1 (5 bases). The CDR3 loop is CASSIERSAGTGPQHF. In DNA, the CDR3 is TGTGCCAGTAGTATAGAACGGTCGGCGGGGACGGGGCCCCAGCATTTT.